This entry is about one T cell receptor beta chain. The CDR3 consists of 13 residues. V gave up 0 bases and J gave up 7 bases, with 8 bases separating them. Germline V gene lookup returns CDR1 SGDLS and CDR2 YYNGEE. The sample is drawn from a study of T-cell reconstitution after alpha-beta-depleted transplantation in children. It was with unique molecular identifiers that the TCRbeta library was prepared. TCRdb re-derived calls from the PCR reads in MiXCR, one entry per CDR3 protein. Here the sample spans around 530,000 distinct CDR3 sequences, about 31% being singletons. Sequenced material: PBMCs from the stem cell graft donor, taken from the stem cell graft. The V and J genes are TRBV9 and TRBJ2-1; tentatively, D is TRBD2 (5 bases). The sequence came from a human donor who donated a stem cell graft to a child with aplastic anemia. CDR3 sequence: CASSVERANEQFF. The CDR3 DNA follows: TGTGCCAGCAGCGTAGAGAGGGCTAATGAGCAGTTCTTC.